This T cell receptor (beta chain) came from a study of beta chain features in type 1 diabetes. The purity of all sorted populations exceeded 95%. Whole-study results and caveats: Among type 1 diabetes patients, VDJ junctions had fewer insertions and more deletions. Researchers report that Type 1 diabetes patients had moderately but significantly shorter TCRB CDR3s across all four CD4+ subsets. Patients' naive, central memory and regulatory TCRB repertoires appeared more alike than those of healthy donors.

The isolated RNA, all of it, was reverse transcribed, so expressed TCRB transcripts were what got sequenced. The average output of naive, central memory and regulatory T cell samples was several million reads. Using immunoSEQ multiplex PCR, the repertoire was profiled, and TCRdb retains in-frame clones only, with some absent. The table includes 500,000 to 800,000 clones, around 12% detected once. In regard to this clone: The antigen is not known.

The source of this sequence is a man aged 30 to 45 with type 1 diabetes. Sequenced input: naive CD4+ T cells from blood.

CDR3 protein: CASKSRDIEKLFF. The CDR3 nucleotides read TGTGCCAGCAAGAGCAGGGACATAGAAAAACTGTTTTTT. This chain connects TRBV6-6 to TRBJ1-4, with D tentatively TRBD1 (6 bases). Germline CDR1 MNHNY, CDR2 SVGAGI (reference sequence). This CDR3 has 13 amino acids. Trimming took 7 bases from V and 8 from J, leaving 14 bases between them.